These 5 T cell receptor beta chains came from one sample sequenced in a study of cytomegalovirus exposure and HLA in healthy donors. Primers: 60 Vbeta forward and 13 Jbeta reverse. TCRdb's table, derived via immunoSEQ multiplex PCR, lists solely in-frame clones and lacks some. The sample has about 120,000 clones; roughly four fifths are singletons. The sample taken for sequencing was PBMCs. The source is a man aged 35-49 years in good health and CMV-seronegative.

The J gene is TRBJ2-7, the V gene TRBV27; 9 bases fit TRBD1. CDR1 is MNHEY and CDR2 is SMNVEV in the germline V gene (reference sequence). The CDR3 is 15 amino acids. V shed 5 bases and J 0 bases; nucleotides not matched to a gene: 5. CDR3 DNA sequence: TGTGCCAGCAGTATGTGGACAGGGGACTCCTACGAGCAGTACTTC. Its translation is CASSMWTGDSYEQYF.

V usage is TRBV6-5 and J usage is TRBJ2-5; 7 nucleotides match TRBD2. Trimming removed 0 bases from V and 5 bases from J; junction bases left unmatched: 6. Germline CDR1 and CDR2: MNHEY and SVGAGI. The CDR3 consists of 15 residues. For the CDR3, the DNA is TGTGCCAGCAGTTACTCATGGACTAGGGCCGAGACCCAGTACTTC. It encodes CASSYSWTRAETQYF.

The rearrangement joins TRBV21-1 to TRBJ2-2; the table's TRBD2 call for D was not verified on the DNA. TRBV21-1 constitutes a pseudogene. The CDR3 extends over 15 amino acids. The CDR3 is CASSPPRGSGGELFF. The CDR3 DNA reads as TGTGCCAGCAGCCCCCCACGGGGATCGGGAGGGGAGCTGTTTTTT.

The chain links TRBV6-5 to TRBJ2-7; a possible D gene is TRBD1 (5 bases). The V end was cut by 5 bases, the J end by 6 bases, with 20 bases between. This CDR3 spans 15 amino acids. Germline lookup yields CDR1 MNHEY and CDR2 SVGAGI. CDR3 in DNA: TGTGCCAGCAGTCTACCTGGGGCGAAGGCTTCCGAGCAGTACTTC. This codes for CASSLPGAKASEQYF.

This rearrangement joins TRBV28 to TRBJ1-2; 8 bases agree with TRBD1. With V trimmed by 8 bases and J by 7 bases, 15 bases remained unmatched. The CDR3 has 15 residues. CDR1 is MDHEN and CDR2 is SYDVKM in the germline V gene. The CDR3 sequence: CASSTLGQGAGGYTF. As DNA, the CDR3 is TGTGCCAGCTCTACCCTAGGACAGGGAGCCGGTGGCTACACCTTC.